This T cell receptor beta chain is from a study of CD8 T cells in ankylosing spondylitis (dated by TCRdb to 2015 to 2018). In the study overall: The study set out to find disease-linked TCR variants by profiling T cell receptor beta repertoires in ankylosing spondylitis patients and healthy donors. The whole study cohort included some 100 healthy donors and about two dozen ankylosing spondylitis patients. Samples of peripheral blood were taken, and for ankylosing spondylitis patients, synovial fluid was collected as well. Overall study results and their limits: Some motif variants were previously reported in synovial fluid and blood of reactive arthritis patients, suggesting common disease-initiation mechanisms. A TCR beta motif of roughly 8 highly homologous amino acid variants appeared characteristic of blood from ankylosing spondylitis patients. According to the report, matched synovial fluid samples from ankylosing spondylitis patients were significantly enriched for the disease-linked clones. The disease-linked clones showed a CD8+ phenotype and occurred at relatively low frequencies in peripheral blood.

For sequencing, an Illumina HiSeq 2500 was employed. TCR beta libraries were prepared by quantitative 5'-RACE with molecular barcodes. The study's own analysis went as follows. To identify disease-linked TCR variants, a new computational method was used, one built on a probabilistic model of VDJ rearrangement. TCRdb handled the public reads itself, with Q25 trimming in fastp and clone calling in MiXCR, and kept productive beta chains. When rows share a CDR3 protein, they turn into one entry using the most common DNA and genes. None of the V and J calls come from the authors' own analysis; TCRdb made them. The table for this sample lists about 220,000 distinct CDR3 sequences; roughly 25% of them were counted only once. Of the sample, 5% to 8% falls within the top ten clones. The CDR3 covers 16 residues, taking in both the cysteine and the phenylalanine. Left in the record is the CDR3 DNA by itself, 48 bases read in frame from the first base. Relative to germline, V is missing 1 base and J is missing 6 bases, with 7 bases of the junction outside any gene match. The germline V gene sets CDR1 to LGHNA and CDR2 to YSLEER.

This clonotype was seen repeatedly, ten times or more. The target of this receptor is not known. Base-call qualities are not available, and no considerably larger clone is one nucleotide away. This chain is built from TRBV4-3 and TRBJ2-7, with 12 middle bases fitting TRBD2. This clonotype was sampled from a male donor with ankylosing spondylitis or in good health (not recorded which). Sequencing was carried out using blood, either unsorted or a sorted T cell fraction (not recorded which). The CDR3 is CASSQAWTSGTFEQYF. The DNA sequence is as follows: TGCGCCAGCAGCCAAGCCTGGACTAGCGGGACGTTCGAGCAGTACTTC.